The source of this TCR beta chain is a study of cytomegalovirus exposure and HLA in healthy donors. About this clone: The antigen is not known.

Produced via immunoSEQ multiplex PCR; TCRdb's table is partial and in-frame only. The table has more than 95,000 clones, 70% to 90% seen once. In germline, CDR1 is SGHDT, CDR2 YYEEEE. The CDR3 consists of 14 residues. V lost 5 bases, J lost 2 bases, and 6 bases stayed unmatched. Whole-study findings and limits: Overall, 164 TCR beta chains were annotated as cytomegalovirus-associated. In vitro checks showed that three CMV-associated chains really do target CMV antigens. According to reports, the classifier identified cytomegalovirus status with high specificity and sensitivity. Most observed TCR sequences were rare, whereas some public TCRs were detected in many donors.

The clonotype comes from a woman aged 18-35 years in good health and CMV-seropositive. Source material: PBMCs. J is TRBJ2-5 and V is TRBV5-6; TRBD1 agrees at 7 bases. The CDR3 reads CASRPGTEQETQYF. The CDR3, as DNA: TGTGCCAGCAGGCCTGGGACAGAGCAAGAGACCCAGTACTTC.